These 9 T cell receptor beta chains were all obtained from the same sample, sequenced in a study of cytomegalovirus exposure and HLA in healthy donors. Vbeta (60) and Jbeta (13) primers were used in the PCR. Clones were sequenced by immunoSEQ multiplex PCR, and TCRdb holds only the in-frame ones, with some missing. The top ten clones hold 1% to 1.5% of a sample with under 250,000 clones, over 75% of them seen once. The sample comprised PBMCs. These receptors were taken from a human donor in good health.

The V gene is TRBV7-2, the J gene TRBJ2-3, with D uncertain. This CDR3 is 13 amino acids long. Germline V gene lookup returns CDR1 SGHTA and CDR2 FQGNSA. Trimming removed 1 base at V and 5 bases at J, with 7 bases between. CDR3 residues: CASSLVVRDTQYF. The CDR3 bases are TGTGCCAGCAGCTTAGTAGTTCGAGATACGCAGTATTTT.

The rearrangement joins TRBV5-5 to TRBJ1-2; no definite D call. Germline-derived CDR1 and CDR2 are SGHKS and YYEKEE (reference sequence). The CDR3 sequence is 14 residues long. V was clipped by 3 bases and J by 2 bases, with 11 bases between them. The CDR3 DNA is TGTGCCAGCAGCTCCGACGCGGCCAACTATGGCTACACCTTC. Translated: CASSSDAANYGYTF. The full variable domain, its missing parts supplied by reference TRBV5-5 and TRBJ1-2, is DAGVTQSPTHLIKTRGQQVTLRCSPISGHKSVSWYQQVLGQGPQFIFQYYEKEERGRGNFPDRFSARQFPNYSSELNVNALLLGDSALYLCASSSDAANYGYTFGSGTRLTVV.

This clone has a single count. The rearrangement links TRBV6-5 to TRBJ1-2; 7 nucleotides match TRBD1. J was trimmed by 3 bases and V by 2 bases; bases with no gene match: 3. This CDR3 is 14 amino acids long. Germline CDR1 is MNHEY and CDR2 is SVGAGI. CDR3 loop: CASSYLDRDYGYTF. In nucleotides, the CDR3 is TGTGCCAGCAGTTACCTCGACAGGGACTATGGCTACACCTTC.

The chain couples TRBV27 to TRBJ2-1, with D tentatively TRBD2 (5 bases). There are 15 residues in the CDR3. V was shortened by 8 bases and J by 1 base, with 15 bases between the two germline ends. From germline, CDR1 is MNHEY and CDR2 SMNVEV (reference sequence). The DNA for the CDR3 is TGTGCCAGCGCCGTAAGCGGATCGTCCTACAATGAGCAGTTCTTC. Translated, it gives CASAVSGSSYNEQFF.

This chain uses TRBV6-1 with TRBJ2-7; TRBD1 matches at 8 bases. The V gene's germline CDR1 is MNHNS and CDR2 SASEGT. V shed 4 bases and J 4 bases; nucleotides not matched to a gene: 3. This CDR3 comprises 13 residues. The CDR3, as DNA: TGTGCCAGCAGTGCGGACAGGGTTTACGAGCAGTACTTC. It codes for CASSADRVYEQYF.

The gene calls are TRBV7-6 and TRBJ2-7; TRBD2 matches at 11 bases. The CDR3 totals 19 residues. The J segment lost 2 bases and the V segment lost 4 bases, leaving 16 bases of the junction unmatched. CDR1 is SGHVS, CDR2 FNYEAQ, per germline. The CDR3 nucleotides are TGTGCCAGCAGCTCCTTGGGGACTAGCGGCAAACGATCGACCTACGAGCAGTACTTC. Amino acids: CASSSLGTSGKRSTYEQYF.

The rearrangement links TRBV28 to TRBJ1-2; unclear D gene. CDR3 length: 13 amino acids. Germline lookup yields CDR1 MDHEN and CDR2 SYDVKM. V lost 6 bases and J lost 0, with 8 bases in between. The CDR3 is CASRLAPNYGYTF. CDR3 sequence (DNA): TGTGCCAGCAGGTTGGCACCTAACTATGGCTACACCTTC.

The J gene is TRBJ2-3, the V gene TRBV6-5; possible D gene TRBD1, 8 bases. Trimming removed 4 bases at V and 4 bases at J, with 18 bases between. Germline assignment: CDR1 MNHEY and CDR2 SVGAGI. This CDR3 comprises 16 residues. The CDR3 DNA is TGTGCCAGCAGTTGGAGTGGACAGGGAGGGCCAGATACGCAGTATTTT. Amino acids: CASSWSGQGGPDTQYF.

This clone appeared a few times. The V gene is TRBV4-3, the J gene TRBJ2-1; tentative D call: TRBD2 (6 bases). Looked up from germline, CDR1 is LGHNA and CDR2 is YSLEER. Trimming shortened V by 0 bases and J by 2 bases, and 11 bases separated the two germline ends. There are 16 residues in the CDR3. CDR3 in amino acids: CASSQDGGLTYNEQFF. For the CDR3, the DNA is TGCGCCAGCAGCCAAGATGGGGGACTGACCTACAATGAGCAGTTCTTC.